Below are 12 T cell receptor beta chains sequenced from a single sample in a study of T cell responses to AZD1222 COVID-19 vaccine. Libraries were prepared by immunoSEQ multiplex PCR; TCRdb keeps only in-frame clonotypes and omits some of them. The table has almost 70,000 clones, 80% seen once; the top ten hold over 11%. The sample in question was peripheral blood, obtained 28 days after the second AZD1222 dose. These TCRs come from an adult who received the AZD1222 COVID-19 vaccine.

This clone was recorded once. The rearrangement links TRBV6-5 to TRBJ1-5; 9 bases align to TRBD1. CDR1 is MNHEY, CDR2 SVGAGI, per germline. The V and J ends lost 6 bases and 6 bases, in that order; junction bases with no gene match: 6. This CDR3 has 14 amino acids. The CDR3 DNA is TGTGCCAGCAGCGGACAGGGGAGGGGTCAGCCCCAGCATTTT. Encoded protein: CASSGQGRGQPQHF.

This chain joins TRBV10-3 and TRBJ2-5, with a possible D match to TRBD2 (7 bases). Trimming took 10 bases from V and 5 from J, leaving 17 bases between them. Germline-derived CDR1 and CDR2 are ENHRY and SYGVKD. The CDR3 is 13 residues long. The CDR3 DNA reads as TGTGCCACCACAAGGGGGGGCTCGGAGACCCAGTACTTC. This gives the protein CATTRGGSETQYF.

This chain connects TRBV2 to TRBJ1-5; 7 bases map to TRBD1. CDR3 length equals 15 residues. Unmatched junction bases numbered 10, after V lost 4 bases and J lost 7 bases. The germline V gene encodes CDR1 SNHLY and CDR2 FYNNEI. CDR3 protein: CASSVNRGNEQPQHF. The CDR3 DNA sequence: TGTGCCAGCAGTGTAAACAGGGGTAACGAGCAGCCCCAGCATTTT.

The chain links TRBV19 to TRBJ2-5; 7 nucleotides match TRBD2. Germline lookup yields CDR1 LNHDA and CDR2 SQIVND (reference sequence). The CDR3 length is 16 residues. V shed 5 bases and J 4 bases; nucleotides not matched to a gene: 13. The DNA of the CDR3 is TGTGCCAGTAGTTCCCCCGGGGGGTACGAGGGAGAGACCCAGTACTTC. As protein: CASSSPGGYEGETQYF.

This clone was picked up a small number of times. The V call is TRBV15, the J call TRBJ2-3; TRBD2 agrees at 10 bases. The V segment lost 0 bases and the J segment 4 bases; nucleotides outside the gene matches: 4. Germline CDR1 reads LNHNV; CDR2 reads YYDKDF (reference sequence). CDR3 length: 16 residues. The CDR3 region is CATSRDFSGGPDTQYF. The CDR3, as DNA: TGTGCCACCAGCAGAGATTTTAGCGGGGGGCCAGATACGCAGTATTTT.

The chain links TRBV25-1 to TRBJ2-7; D is perhaps TRBD1 (5 bases). V shed 4 bases and J shed 0 bases, with 10 bases lying between them. This CDR3 contains 14 residues. Per the germline V gene, CDR1 is MGHDK and CDR2 is SYGVNS. CDR3 coding DNA: TGTGCCAGCAGTGCCACAGGTGGCTCCTACGAGCAGTACTTC. Protein sequence: CASSATGGSYEQYF.

The V gene is TRBV2, the J gene TRBJ2-3; possibly TRBD1 or TRBD2 for D (6 bases each). V was trimmed by 5 bases and J by 6 bases, leaving 15 bases between them. This CDR3 spans 14 amino acids. Germline V CDR1 and CDR2: SNHLY, FYNNEI. The CDR3 region has the DNA TGTGCCAGCAGTTTGGAGGGGGTAAGGGATACGCAGTATTTT. Its protein is CASSLEGVRDTQYF.

This chain links TRBV5-1 with TRBJ2-7; D perhaps matches TRBD1 (5 bases). The CDR3 is made up of 15 amino acids. CDR1 is SGHRS, CDR2 YFSETQ, per germline. Trimming took off 3 bases at V and 0 bases at J, with 13 bases between the two ends. This CDR3 is CASSWNTGISYEQYF. The CDR3 DNA is TGCGCCAGCAGCTGGAACACAGGAATCTCCTACGAGCAGTACTTC.

This clone was observed a single time. V is TRBV10-3 and J is TRBJ2-7; TRBD2 is a possible D gene (5 bases). Germline CDR1 reads ENHRY; CDR2 reads SYGVKD. Trimming took off 4 bases at V and 5 bases at J, with 9 bases between the two ends. The length of the CDR3 is 12 residues. CDR3 amino acids: CAISAGNDEQYF. The CDR3 DNA sequence: TGTGCCATCAGTGCGGGGAACGACGAGCAGTACTTC.

The chain has TRBV6-2 or TRBV6-3 and TRBJ2-1, with D tentatively TRBD2 (6 bases). Trimming left V 6 bases short and J 4 bases short, with 16 bases between. The germline V gene encodes CDR1 MNHEY and CDR2 SVGEGT. This CDR3 contains 15 residues. The CDR3 loop reads CASSRDWHNYNEQFF. The DNA of the CDR3 is TGTGCCAGCAGCCGGGACTGGCATAATTACAATGAGCAGTTCTTC.

The rearrangement joins TRBV18 to TRBJ1-2; D unresolved. This CDR3 region has 12 residues. Germline V lookup: CDR1 KGHSH, CDR2 LQKENI. V was clipped by 3 bases and J by 5 bases, with 7 bases between them. CDR3 amino acids: CASSPEDYGYTF. The CDR3 bases are TGTGCCAGCTCACCGGAGGATTATGGCTACACCTTC.

The chain uses TRBV19 and TRBJ2-1; tentative D call: TRBD1 (5 bases). The CDR3 runs 11 residues. Germline CDR1 LNHDA, CDR2 SQIVND (reference sequence). Trimming stripped 3 bases from V and 14 bases from J, with 11 bases between. CDR3 residues: CASSMGGREFF. CDR3 coding DNA: TGTGCCAGTAGTATGGGCGGCAGGGAGTTCTTC.